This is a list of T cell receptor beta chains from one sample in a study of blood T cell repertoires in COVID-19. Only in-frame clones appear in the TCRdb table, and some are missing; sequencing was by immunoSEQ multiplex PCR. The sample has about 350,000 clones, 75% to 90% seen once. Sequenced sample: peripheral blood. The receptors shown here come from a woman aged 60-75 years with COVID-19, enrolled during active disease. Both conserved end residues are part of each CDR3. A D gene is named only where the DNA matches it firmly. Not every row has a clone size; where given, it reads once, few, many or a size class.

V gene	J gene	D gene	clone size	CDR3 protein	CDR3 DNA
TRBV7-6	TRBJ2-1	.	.	CASSLVAGEPSSYNEQFF	TGTGCCAGCAGCTTAGTCGCCGGGGAGCCGAGCTCCTACAATGAGCAGTTCTTC
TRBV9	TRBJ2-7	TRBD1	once	CASSSPGTGSRVDWNEQYF	TGTGCCAGCAGCAGTCCCGGGACAGGGTCACGGGTGGACTGGAACGAGCAGTACTTC
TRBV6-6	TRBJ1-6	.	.	CASSYQERSSPLHF	TGTGCCAGCAGTTACCAAGAGCGCAGTTCACCCCTCCACTTT
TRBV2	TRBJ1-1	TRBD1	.	CASRSGQGRLKGTEAFF	TGTGCCAGCAGATCGGGACAGGGACGCCTAAAGGGCACTGAAGCTTTCTTT
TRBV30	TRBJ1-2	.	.	CAWGAAGRDGYTF	TGTGCCTGGGGCGCAGCGGGCCGAGATGGCTACACCTTC
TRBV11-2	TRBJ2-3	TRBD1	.	CASSFLGGQGRTTDTQYF	TGTGCCAGCAGCTTCCTAGGGGGACAGGGGAGGACCACAGATACGCAGTATTTT
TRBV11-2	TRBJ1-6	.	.	CASSFGSSYNSPLHF	TGTGCCAGCAGCTTTGGCAGCTCCTATAATTCACCCCTCCACTTT
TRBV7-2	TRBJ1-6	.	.	CASSLAGQSSYNSPLHF	TGTGCCAGCAGCTTAGCAGGACAGAGCTCCTATAATTCACCCCTCCACTTT
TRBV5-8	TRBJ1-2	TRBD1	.	CASSLEGTGYGYTF	TGTGCCAGCAGCTTGGAGGGGACAGGTTATGGCTACACCTTC
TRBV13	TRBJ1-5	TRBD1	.	CASSLGHRGPRFQPQHF	TGTGCCAGCAGCTTAGGTCACAGGGGGCCTAGGTTTCAGCCCCAGCATTTT
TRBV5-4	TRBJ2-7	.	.	CASSLPGRDGQQYF	TGTGCCAGCAGCCTTCCGGGCCGGGATGGACAGCAGTACTTC
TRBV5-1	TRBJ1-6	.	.	CASSSNVQGGNSPLHF	TGCGCCAGCAGCTCGAATGTACAGGGTGGAAATTCACCCCTCCACTTT
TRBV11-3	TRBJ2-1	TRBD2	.	CASSLGFLAGIEQFF	TGTGCCAGCAGCTTAGGGTTCCTAGCGGGGATTGAGCAGTTCTTC
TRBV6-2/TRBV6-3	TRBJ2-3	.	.	CASSQQDTQYF	TGTGCCAGCAGCCAGCAAGATACGCAGTATTTT
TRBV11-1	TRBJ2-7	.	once	CASTRGAFRDEQYF	TGTGCCAGCACTCGGGGGGCGTTTCGGGACGAGCAGTACTTC
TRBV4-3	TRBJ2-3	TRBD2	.	CASSKSSSGADTQYF	TGCGCCAGCAGCAAGAGTTCTAGCGGGGCAGATACGCAGTATTTT
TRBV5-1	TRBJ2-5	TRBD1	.	CASSVDRAQETQYF	TGCGCCAGCAGCGTGGACAGGGCACAAGAGACCCAGTACTTC
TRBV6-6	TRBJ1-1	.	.	CASSLTRTANTEAFF	TGTGCCAGCAGTCTAACAAGGACAGCGAACACTGAAGCTTTCTTT
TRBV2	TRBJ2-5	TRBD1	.	CASRKQGQETQYF	TGTGCCAGCAGGAAACAGGGGCAAGAGACCCAGTACTTC
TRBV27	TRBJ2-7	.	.	CASAYGPAGEQYF	TGTGCCAGCGCCTATGGACCGGCGGGCGAGCAGTACTTC
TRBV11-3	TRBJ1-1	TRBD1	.	CASSLRGPSTEAFF	TGTGCCAGCAGTCTTAGGGGGCCTAGCACTGAAGCTTTCTTT
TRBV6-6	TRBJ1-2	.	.	CASGRADGYTF	TGTGCCAGCGGGAGGGCGGATGGCTACACCTTC
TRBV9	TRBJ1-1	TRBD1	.	CASRAGGANTEAFF	TGTGCCAGCAGAGCAGGGGGAGCGAACACTGAAGCTTTCTTT
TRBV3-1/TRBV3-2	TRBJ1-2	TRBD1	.	CASSQEWGTGFIDGYTF	TGTGCCAGCAGCCAAGAATGGGGGACAGGGTTTATAGATGGCTACACCTTC
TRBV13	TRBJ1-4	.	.	CASSPGHQNEKLFF	TGTGCCAGCAGCCCTGGACACCAGAATGAAAAACTGTTTTTT
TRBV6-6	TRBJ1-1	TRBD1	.	CASSRGPNTEAFF	TGTGCCAGCAGTAGGGGGCCAAACACTGAAGCTTTCTTT
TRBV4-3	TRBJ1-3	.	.	CASSQDSEGPYGNTIYF	TGCGCCAGCAGCCAAGATTCGGAGGGTCCTTACGGAAACACCATATATTTT
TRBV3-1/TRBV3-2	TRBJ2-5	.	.	CASSRDRNQETQYF	TGTGCCAGCAGCCGAGACAGGAACCAAGAGACCCAGTACTTC
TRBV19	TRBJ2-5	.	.	CASSIGGGTQYF	TGTGCCAGTAGTATCGGAGGCGGGACCCAGTACTTC
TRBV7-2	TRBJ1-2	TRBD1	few	CASSPRTGIAYGYTF	TGTGCCAGCAGCCCCAGGACAGGGATTGCGTATGGCTACACCTTC
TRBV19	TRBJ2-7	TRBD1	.	CASSSGTGYEQYF	TGTGCCAGTAGTAGTGGGACAGGGTACGAGCAGTACTTC
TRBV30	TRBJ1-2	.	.	CAWSSTGYGYTF	TGTGCCTGGAGTTCTACAGGTTATGGCTACACCTTC
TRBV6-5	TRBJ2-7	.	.	CASMGLYEQYF	TGTGCCAGCATGGGCCTCTACGAGCAGTACTTC
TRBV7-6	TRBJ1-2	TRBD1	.	CASSFGDSPLYGYTF	TGTGCCAGCAGCTTTGGGGACAGTCCCCTCTATGGCTACACCTTC
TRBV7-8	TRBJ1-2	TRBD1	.	CASSTGVDYGYTF	TGTGCCAGCAGTACAGGGGTTGACTATGGCTACACCTTC
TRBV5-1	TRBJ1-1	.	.	CASSQGQMNTEAFF	TGCGCCAGCAGCCAAGGACAGATGAACACTGAAGCTTTCTTT
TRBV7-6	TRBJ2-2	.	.	CASSLVPPTASDPGELFF	TGTGCCAGCAGCTTAGTTCCCCCGACGGCTAGCGATCCCGGGGAGCTGTTTTTT
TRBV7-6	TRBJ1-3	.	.	CASSLAQPSSGNTIYF	TGTGCCAGCAGCTTAGCACAGCCGAGCTCTGGAAACACCATATATTTT
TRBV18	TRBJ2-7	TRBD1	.	CASSSSPRTGVREQYF	TGTGCCAGCTCATCGTCCCCTCGGACAGGGGTTCGCGAGCAGTACTTC
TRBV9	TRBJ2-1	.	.	CASSPSPPDEQFF	TGTGCCAGCAGCCCGAGCCCCCCCGATGAGCAGTTCTTC
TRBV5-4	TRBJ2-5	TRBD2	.	CASSFQAGGPGKTQYF	TGTGCCAGCAGCTTTCAAGCGGGGGGGCCGGGGAAGACCCAGTACTTC
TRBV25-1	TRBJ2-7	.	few	CASSELATGSMYF	TGTGCCAGCAGTGAGTTGGCTACAGGTTCTATGTACTTC
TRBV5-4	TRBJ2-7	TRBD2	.	CASSLGAGGPHEQYF	TGTGCCAGCAGCTTGGGAGCGGGGGGGCCTCACGAGCAGTACTTC
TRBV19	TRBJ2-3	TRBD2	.	CASSGRGTTGGDTQYF	TGTGCCAGTAGTGGCCGAGGGACTACCGGGGGAGATACGCAGTATTTT
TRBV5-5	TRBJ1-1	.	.	CASSLDMNTEAFF	TGTGCCAGCAGCTTGGATATGAACACTGAAGCTTTCTTT
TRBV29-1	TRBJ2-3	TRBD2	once	CSVLSSGGAPDTQYF	TGCAGCGTATTATCTAGCGGGGGGGCCCCAGATACGCAGTATTTT
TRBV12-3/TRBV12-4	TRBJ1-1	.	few	CAISPGVGTEAFF	TGTGCCATCAGCCCGGGAGTGGGCACTGAAGCTTTCTTT
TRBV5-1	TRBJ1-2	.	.	CASSSGLNYGYTF	TGCGCCAGCAGCTCCGGTCTCAACTATGGCTACACCTTC
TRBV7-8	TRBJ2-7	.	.	CASSPGTAEQYF	TGTGCCAGCAGCCCTGGGACTGCCGAGCAGTACTTC
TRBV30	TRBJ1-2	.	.	CAWSGGAAINGYGYTF	TGTGCCTGGAGTGGTGGAGCGGCCATAAACGGCTATGGCTACACCTTC
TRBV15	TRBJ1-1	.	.	CATSTWGRAEDTEAFF	TGTGCCACCAGCACTTGGGGCAGGGCCGAGGACACTGAAGCTTTCTTT
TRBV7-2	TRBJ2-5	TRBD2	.	CASSFGRGGPETQYF	TGTGCCAGCAGCTTCGGTCGGGGGGGCCCAGAGACCCAGTACTTC
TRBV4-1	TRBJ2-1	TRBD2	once	CASSQEGTAGGIYEQFF	TGCGCCAGCAGCCAAGAAGGAACGGCGGGGGGGATCTATGAGCAGTTCTTC
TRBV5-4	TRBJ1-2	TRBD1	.	CASSLGTGSPSGYTF	TGTGCCAGCAGCTTGGGGACAGGGTCTCCATCTGGCTACACCTTC
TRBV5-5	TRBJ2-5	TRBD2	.	CASSLIERGGGTQYF	TGTGCCAGCAGCTTGATCGAGCGGGGGGGCGGGACCCAGTACTTC
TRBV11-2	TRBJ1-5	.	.	CASSEQGGGNQPQHF	TGTGCCAGCAGCGAACAAGGGGGGGGCAATCAGCCCCAGCATTTT
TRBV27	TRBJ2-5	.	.	CASSLKSSQETQYF	TGTGCCAGCAGTTTAAAAAGCTCCCAAGAGACCCAGTACTTC
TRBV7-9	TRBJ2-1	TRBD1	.	CASSYGTGFNEQFF	TGTGCCAGCAGCTACGGGACAGGGTTCAATGAGCAGTTCTTC
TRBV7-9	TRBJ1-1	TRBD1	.	CASSQGGQGAVEAFF	TGTGCCAGCAGTCAAGGTGGTCAGGGGGCGGTTGAAGCTTTCTTT